This T cell receptor beta chain appears in the sequencing data of a study of blood T cell repertoires in COVID-19. In the study overall: Both acute and convalescent COVID-19 samples were obtained from the United States, Italy and Spain. PBMCs, B-cell-depleted T cells, or T cells provided the cDNA or gDNA that made up the material.

TCRdb's table, derived via immunoSEQ multiplex PCR, lists solely in-frame clones and lacks some. The repertoire consists of a few hundred thousand clones, with around 86% occurring once and the leading ten covering about 4.9%. The CDR3 contains 14 residues. Trimming removed 6 bases from V and 1 base from J, with 12 bases in between. CDR1 MGHDK and CDR2 SYGVNS come from the germline V gene. Living in 24 US areas, the participants were between 18 and 89 years of age. Symptom resolution, clearance, or two negative PCRs marked donors in Cohort 3 as recovered. J is TRBJ1-1 and V is TRBV25-1; a weak D match, TRBD1 (6 bases). This clonotype originated in a woman in her forties or fifties who had recovered from COVID-19. Sequencing used PBMCs or T cells enriched from blood (not recorded which). The CDR3: CASSWGTTNTEAFF. The CDR3 coding sequence is TGTGCCAGCAGCTGGGGGACAACGAACACTGAAGCTTTCTTT.